The 17 T cell receptor beta chains presented below share a single source sample, sequenced in a study of cytomegalovirus exposure and HLA in healthy donors. Clones were sequenced by immunoSEQ multiplex PCR, and TCRdb holds only the in-frame ones, with some missing. The sample has tens of thousands of clones; about four fifths are singletons. Sequences were obtained from PBMCs. The origin of the receptors is a woman aged 18-30 years in good health and CMV-seropositive.

The chain joins TRBV27 to TRBJ1-6; D gene ambiguous. Trimming took off 4 bases at V and 2 bases at J, with 3 bases between the two ends. The CDR3 runs 13 residues. From germline, CDR1 is MNHEY and CDR2 SMNVEV (reference sequence). In DNA, the CDR3 is TGTGCCAGCAGTTCTACCTATAATTCACCCCTCCACTTT. Translated: CASSSTYNSPLHF.

The V and J genes are TRBV4-3 and TRBJ1-5; TRBD1 aligns across 7 bases. The J segment lost 7 bases and the V segment lost 1 base, leaving 7 bases of the junction unmatched. The length of the CDR3 is 15 residues. The V gene's germline CDR1 is LGHNA and CDR2 YSLEER. CDR3 loop: CASSQGLTGEQPQHF. In nucleotides, the CDR3 is TGCGCCAGCAGCCAAGGTCTAACAGGGGAGCAGCCCCAGCATTTT.

The chain uses TRBV1 and TRBJ2-4; no check of the table's D call, TRBD1, against the DNA was made. TRBV1 is classified as a pseudogene. CDR3 length: 16 amino acids. CDR3 protein: CTSSQDRQADKNIQYF. CDR3 nucleotide sequence: TGCACCAGCAGCCAAGACCGACAGGCCGACAAAAACATTCAGTACTTC.

The chain joins TRBV5-6 to TRBJ2-3, with unresolved D. The CDR3 runs to 12 residues. Germline V gene data show CDR1 as SGHDT and CDR2 as YYEEEE. Trimming stripped 6 bases from V and 1 base from J, with 6 bases between. The CDR3 loop is CASTPGTDTQYF. CDR3 nucleotides: TGTGCCAGCACGCCGGGCACAGATACGCAGTATTTT.

The chain couples TRBV7-2 to TRBJ2-1, with TRBD2 matching over 7 bases. Trimming cost V 1 base and J 3 bases; bases outside gene matches: 6. Germline CDR1 reads SGHTA; CDR2 reads FQGNSA. The CDR3 runs 16 residues. The CDR3 protein is CASSLGGGRVYNEQFF. CDR3 coding DNA: TGTGCCAGCAGCTTAGGTGGGGGGAGGGTCTACAATGAGCAGTTCTTC.

The chain has TRBV30 and TRBJ1-2, with 10 bases matching TRBD1. V shed 0 bases, J shed 8 bases, and the junction held 12 bases outside the gene matches. The CDR3 is 16 amino acids. Germline V gene lookup returns CDR1 GTSNPN and CDR2 SVGIG (reference sequence). The CDR3 DNA is TGTGCCTGGAGTGTAGCCGGGACAGGGGTTCTTCGCGGCTACACCTTC. This sequence encodes CAWSVAGTGVLRGYTF.

V is TRBV27 and J is TRBJ2-1, with 7 bases lining up with TRBD1. V shed 2 bases, J shed 9 bases, and the junction held 10 bases outside the gene matches. Germline V gene sequence: CDR1 MNHEY, CDR2 SMNVEV (reference sequence). The CDR3 is 15 residues long. The CDR3 region has the DNA TGTGCCAGCAGTTTAATGGGACAGTCTAATACTGAGCAGTTCTTC. It codes for CASSLMGQSNTEQFF.

The rearrangement joins TRBV7-9 to TRBJ2-3; the match to TRBD2 covers 13 bases. The CDR3 loop spans 18 amino acids. Germline CDR1 SEHNR, CDR2 FQNEAQ (reference sequence). Unmatched junction bases numbered 8, after V lost 2 bases and J lost 3 bases. This CDR3 reads CASSLTGPGLAGTDTQYF. DNA for the CDR3: TGTGCCAGCAGCTTAACAGGACCGGGACTAGCGGGGACAGATACGCAGTATTTT. Full variable domain (rest looked up from reference TRBV7-9 and TRBJ2-3): DTGVSQNPRHKITKRGQNVTFRCDPISEHNRLYWYRQTLGQGPEFLTYFQNEAQLEKSRLLSDRFSAERPKGSFSTLEIQRTEQGDSAMYLCASSLTGPGLAGTDTQYFGPGTRLTVL.

CDR3 region: CASSEVREVEQFF. CDR3 nucleotides: TGTGCCAGCAGTGAAGTCAGGGAGGTTGAGCAGTTCTTC. V gene TRBV6-1 combines with J gene TRBJ2-1; TRBD2 is a possible D gene (6 bases). The CDR3 is made up of 13 amino acids. Germline values: CDR1 MNHNS, CDR2 SASEGT. V shed 1 base and J shed 9 bases, with 10 bases lying between them.

The chain links TRBV4-2 to TRBJ2-1, with D hard to call. From germline, CDR1 is LGHNA and CDR2 YNFKEQ. There are 14 residues in the CDR3. Trimming took 0 bases from V and 8 from J, leaving 11 bases between them. The CDR3 DNA reads TGTGCCAGCAGCCAAGATCCGGAGCGAGATGAGCAGTTCTTC. It encodes CASSQDPERDEQFF.

V is TRBV11-2 and J is TRBJ2-3; TRBD1 aligns across 8 bases. The CDR3 has 17 amino acids. Germline V gene data show CDR1 as SGHAT and CDR2 as FQNNGV. Trimming at V came to 6 bases and at J to 2 bases, leaving 13 bases not matched to a gene. CDR3 sequence: CASSPTGTGSLTDTQYF. The CDR3 nucleotides read TGTGCCAGCAGTCCGACGGGGACAGGCTCCCTCACAGATACGCAGTATTTT.

The rearrangement links TRBV27 to TRBJ2-7; 9 bases match TRBD1. The V gene's germline CDR1 is MNHEY and CDR2 SMNVEV (reference sequence). V shed 4 bases and J 3 bases; nucleotides not matched to a gene: 7. This CDR3 is 15 amino acids long. The CDR3 DNA follows: TGTGCCAGCAGTTCCACGGGACAGGGTCTCTACGAGCAGTACTTC. Its protein is CASSSTGQGLYEQYF.

CDR3 residues: CASSTTGVRNTEAFF. The CDR3 DNA sequence: TGTGCCAGTAGTACTACAGGGGTAAGGAACACTGAAGCTTTCTTT. The chain employs TRBV19 and TRBJ1-1, with 7 bases fitting TRBD1. Germline CDR1 reads LNHDA; CDR2 reads SQIVND (reference sequence). V trimming: 4 bases; J trimming: 1 base; junction bases outside the gene matches: 6. The CDR3 contains 15 residues.

The gene calls are TRBV10-3 and TRBJ1-6; the match to TRBD1 covers 7 bases. This CDR3 is 15 amino acids long. Germline CDR1 ENHRY, CDR2 SYGVKD. J gave up 7 bases and V 0 bases, and 3 bases lay outside the gene matches. The DNA of the CDR3 is TGTGCCATCAGTGAGTCTGGACAGGTCAATTCACCCCTCCACTTT. It codes for CAISESGQVNSPLHF.

The chain employs TRBV28 and TRBJ1-5, with 11 positions matching TRBD1. The germline gives CDR1 MDHEN, CDR2 SYDVKM. The CDR3 is made up of 16 amino acids. The trim removed 6 bases at V and 5 bases at J, leaving 9 bases unmatched. The CDR3 sequence: CASRNPGQGVYQPQHF. DNA of the CDR3: TGTGCCAGCAGGAACCCGGGACAGGGGGTTTATCAGCCCCAGCATTTT.

This chain uses TRBV7-2 with TRBJ2-7, with D uncertain. Germline V gene lookup returns CDR1 SGHTA and CDR2 FQGNSA. This CDR3 region has 12 residues. Trimming removed 5 bases at V and 5 bases at J, with 10 bases between. This chain's CDR3 is CASSPVGHEQYF. The CDR3 DNA is TGTGCCAGCAGCCCCGTGGGCCACGAGCAGTACTTC.

The J gene is TRBJ1-1, the V gene TRBV5-1; D not resolved. Germline assignment: CDR1 SGHRS and CDR2 YFSETQ. V was pared by 3 bases and J by 1 base, with 10 bases between. This CDR3 comprises 14 residues. CDR3 bases: TGCGCCAGCAGCTGGCAGGATTCGAACACTGAAGCTTTCTTT. Translating it yields CASSWQDSNTEAFF.